This T cell receptor beta chain was identified during a study of T cell repertoires in cytomegalovirus infection. This clonotype was picked up many times. Using its own MiXCR run on the reads, TCRdb lists one record per CDR3 protein. The sample consists of around 440,000 distinct CDR3 sequences, about 11% of them appearing once. Sequencing was performed on PBMCs. The TCR comes from a human donor in good health (CMV status not recorded). Some clones in this sample may be carry-over from other donors' samples.

This CDR3 is CASSTPPYEQYF. CDR3 nucleotide sequence: TGTGCCAGCAGTACACCCCCCTACGAGCAGTACTTC. The chain links TRBV28 to TRBJ2-7; D gene unclear. Trimming pared 5 bases from V and 2 bases from J, leaving 7 bases between. The CDR3 extends over 12 amino acids. CDR1 is MDHEN, CDR2 SYDVKM, per germline.